This TCR beta chain was sequenced in a study of OX40 agonist ivuxolimab in advanced cancers. About the research overall: Of the participants, 40% had some prior anti-PD-1, anti-PD-L1 or anti-CTLA-4 therapy, which was allowed. One patient with hepatocellular carcinoma and two with cutaneous melanoma, three in all, had partial responses.

Clones were read by immunoSEQ multiplex PCR, and TCRdb kept only the in-frame ones, dropping some. This table holds about 70,000 clones, roughly 89% found once. Remarks on this clone: As yet, its antigen is unknown.

Study-wide points: Partial responders at 0.1-3.0 mg/kg had among the lowest clonal expansion. CD4+ and CD8+ blood T cells expanded clonally by week 6 at 0.1 to 3.0 mg/kg.

Trimming pared 6 bases from V and 2 bases from J, leaving 20 bases between. CDR3 length equals 16 residues. Germline values: CDR1 WSHSY, CDR2 SAAADI. The sequencing used CD4+ or CD8+ T cells sorted from blood, collected in a trial of the OX40 agonist ivuxolimab. The origin of this receptor is an adult with an advanced solid tumor such as melanoma, head and neck, liver or kidney cancer. The rearrangement joins TRBV10-2 to TRBJ2-7; D may be TRBD2 (6 bases). The chain's CDR3 is CASSDLRRAGPYEQYF. CDR3 coding DNA: TGCGCCAGCAGCGACCTAAGGAGGGCCGGACCCTACGAGCAGTACTTC.